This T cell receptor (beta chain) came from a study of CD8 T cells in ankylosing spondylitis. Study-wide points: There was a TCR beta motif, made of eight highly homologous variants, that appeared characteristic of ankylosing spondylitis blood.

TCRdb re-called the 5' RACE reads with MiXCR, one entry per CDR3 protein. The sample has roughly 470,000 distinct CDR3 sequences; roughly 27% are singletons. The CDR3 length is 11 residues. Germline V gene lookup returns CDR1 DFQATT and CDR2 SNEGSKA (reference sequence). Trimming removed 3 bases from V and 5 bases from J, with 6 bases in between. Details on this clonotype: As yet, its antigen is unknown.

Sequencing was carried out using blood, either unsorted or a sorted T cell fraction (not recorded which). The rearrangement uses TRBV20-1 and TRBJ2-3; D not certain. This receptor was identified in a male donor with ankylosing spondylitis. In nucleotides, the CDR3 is TGCAGTGCTAGGAGGATAGATACGCAGTATTTT. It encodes CSARRIDTQYF.